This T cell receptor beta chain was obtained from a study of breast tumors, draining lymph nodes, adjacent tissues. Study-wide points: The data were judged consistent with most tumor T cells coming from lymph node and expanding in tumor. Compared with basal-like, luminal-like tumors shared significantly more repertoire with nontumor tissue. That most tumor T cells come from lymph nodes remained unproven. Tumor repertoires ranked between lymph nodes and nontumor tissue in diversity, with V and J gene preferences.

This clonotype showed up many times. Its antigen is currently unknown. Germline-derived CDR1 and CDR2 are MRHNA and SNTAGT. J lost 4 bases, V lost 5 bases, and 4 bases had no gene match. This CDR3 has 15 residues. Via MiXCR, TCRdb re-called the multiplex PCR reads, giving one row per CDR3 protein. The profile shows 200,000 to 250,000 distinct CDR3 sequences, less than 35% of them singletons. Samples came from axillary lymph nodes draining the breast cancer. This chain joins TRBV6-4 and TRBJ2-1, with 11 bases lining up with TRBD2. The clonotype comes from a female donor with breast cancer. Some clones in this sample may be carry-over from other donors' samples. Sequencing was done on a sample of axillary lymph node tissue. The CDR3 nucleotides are TGTGCCAGCAGTTCAACTAGCGGGGGTTACAATGAGCAGTTCTTC. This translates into CASSSTSGGYNEQFF.